This T cell receptor beta chain was recorded in a study of shared clonotypes between healthy human individuals. The V segment lost 1 base and the J segment 5 bases; nucleotides outside the gene matches: 6. The CDR3 is 15 residues long. Germline values: CDR1 SGHRS, CDR2 YFSETQ. Sequencing was performed with immunoSEQ multiplex PCR; in TCRdb, only in-frame clones are kept and a portion is missing. The data hold around 610,000 clones, with around 96% observed a single time. Naive CD8 cells, CD45RO-negative and positively selected for CCR7, excluded terminally differentiated effector memory CD45RA+ cells.

This receptor was obtained from a woman in her twenties or thirties in good health. V is TRBV5-1 and J is TRBJ2-1, with 7 bases matching TRBD2. Source material: naive CD8+ T cells sorted from blood. CDR3 bases: TGCGCCAGCAGCTTGCTGCGGGAGTCAAACAATGAGCAGTTCTTC. It specifies CASSLLRESNNEQFF.